Shown below are 11 T cell receptor beta chains from a single sample sequenced in a study of blood T cell repertoires in COVID-19. Some clones are missing from TCRdb's copy, which holds only in-frame ones; the method was immunoSEQ multiplex PCR. The repertoire consists of about 250,000 clones, with 80% to 90% occurring once and the leading ten covering 1.5% to 2%. Sequencing was done on a sample of PBMCs or T cells enriched from blood (not recorded which). These receptors all come from a man between 35 and 55 years old who had recovered from COVID-19.

V gene TRBV18 combines with J gene TRBJ1-2; D remains unclear. This CDR3 has 14 amino acids. Germline assignment: CDR1 KGHSH and CDR2 LQKENI. The germline V and J ends were trimmed by 4 bases and 2 bases, with 11 bases remaining between them. CDR3 protein: CASSLQSANYGYTF. CDR3 coding DNA: TGTGCCAGCTCACTTCAGAGCGCCAACTATGGCTACACCTTC.

This clone has a count of ten or more. CDR3 bases: TGTGCCAGCAGCCTGGAGCGGGGATTGGGCTATGGCTACACCTTC. Translating gives CASSLERGLGYGYTF. The chain uses TRBV4-2 and TRBJ1-2, with unresolved D. Germline CDR1 reads LGHNA; CDR2 reads YNFKEQ. V was pared by 4 bases and J by 4 bases, with 16 bases between. This CDR3 contains 15 residues.

The rearrangement joins TRBV18 to TRBJ2-1; 9 nucleotides agree with TRBD2. Germline trimming cut 3 bases from V and 3 bases from J; bases unmatched to any gene: 12. CDR1 and CDR2 from the germline V gene are KGHSH and LQKENI. The CDR3 runs to 18 residues. For the CDR3, the DNA is TGTGCCAGCTCACCTCCCCAGCGGGGGGCCCCCGTCTACAATGAGCAGTTCTTC. Translating gives CASSPPQRGAPVYNEQFF.

A single count supports this clone. This sequence joins TRBV6-5 and TRBJ1-2, with D possibly TRBD1 on 6 matching bases. CDR3 length: 13 amino acids. Germline CDR1 is MNHEY and CDR2 is SVGAGI. Between the trimmed V and J ends, which lost 8 bases and 2 bases, there was a span of 12 bases. CDR3 in amino acids: CASWGQTNYGYTF. CDR3 nucleotides: TGTGCCAGCTGGGGGCAGACAAACTATGGCTACACCTTC.

J is TRBJ1-4 and V is TRBV30; TRBD1 matches 7 bases. The germline V gene has CDR1 GTSNPN and CDR2 SVGIG (reference sequence). This CDR3 has 14 amino acids. Unmatched junction bases numbered 12, after V lost 6 bases and J lost 8 bases. CDR3 bases: TGTGCCTGCCTCCTAGGACAGGCGGGGGAAAAACTGTTTTTT. It encodes CACLLGQAGEKLFF.

CDR3 DNA: TGTGCCAGCAGTTTTCAGACTACGAGCTCCTACGAGCAGTACTTC. Its translation is CASSFQTTSSYEQYF. J is TRBJ2-7 and V is TRBV28, with D possibly matching TRBD2 (5 bases). The V and J ends lost 3 bases and 0 bases respectively, with 12 bases between them. The CDR3 has 15 amino acids. In germline, CDR1 is MDHEN, CDR2 SYDVKM.

The chain combines TRBV10-3 with TRBJ2-7, with 8 bases fitting TRBD1. With V trimmed by 11 bases and J by 2 bases, 8 bases remained unmatched. The CDR3 length is 13 residues. In germline, CDR1 is ENHRY, CDR2 SYGVKD. The CDR3 nucleotides read TGTGCCGTAGCCTCGGGACAGGCCTACGAGCAGTACTTC. Translated, it gives CAVASGQAYEQYF.

The gene calls are TRBV7-2 and TRBJ2-6, with TRBD1 matching 7 bases. Germline loops: CDR1 SGHTA, CDR2 FQGNSA. The CDR3 loop spans 13 amino acids. V dropped 5 bases and J dropped 12; count of bases not matched to a gene: 7. CDR3: CASSPQGMSVLTF. DNA of the CDR3: TGTGCCAGCAGCCCACAGGGGATGAGCGTCCTGACTTTC.

This clone is a singleton in its sample. The rearrangement uses TRBV4-1 and TRBJ2-2, with a possible D match to TRBD1 (6 bases). Per germline, CDR1 MGHRA and CDR2 YSYEKL. The CDR3 has 16 residues. V lost 8 bases and J lost 0, with 16 bases in between. CDR3 region: CASRRGQDANTGELFF. The CDR3 DNA is TGCGCCAGCCGCAGGGGCCAGGACGCGAACACCGGGGAGCTGTTTTTT.

The chain joins TRBV6-1 to TRBJ1-2; D perhaps matches TRBD1 (5 bases). Deletions cut 0 bases from V and 6 bases from J, with 17 bases between. Germline lookup yields CDR1 MNHNS and CDR2 SASEGT. The CDR3 is 16 residues long. The CDR3 is CASSEARGSGFDGYTF. In nucleotides, the CDR3 is TGTGCCAGCAGTGAAGCGCGGGGGTCAGGGTTCGATGGCTACACCTTC.

The chain employs TRBV11-2 and TRBJ2-5; perhaps TRBD2 as D (6 bases). The CDR3 runs to 15 residues. The ends were cut back, 4 bases at V and 2 bases at J, with 14 bases in the middle. Germline V lookup: CDR1 SGHAT, CDR2 FQNNGV. The DNA of the CDR3 is TGTGCCAGCAGCTCCATGGGGGGAATACAAGAGACCCAGTACTTC. Its protein is CASSSMGGIQETQYF.